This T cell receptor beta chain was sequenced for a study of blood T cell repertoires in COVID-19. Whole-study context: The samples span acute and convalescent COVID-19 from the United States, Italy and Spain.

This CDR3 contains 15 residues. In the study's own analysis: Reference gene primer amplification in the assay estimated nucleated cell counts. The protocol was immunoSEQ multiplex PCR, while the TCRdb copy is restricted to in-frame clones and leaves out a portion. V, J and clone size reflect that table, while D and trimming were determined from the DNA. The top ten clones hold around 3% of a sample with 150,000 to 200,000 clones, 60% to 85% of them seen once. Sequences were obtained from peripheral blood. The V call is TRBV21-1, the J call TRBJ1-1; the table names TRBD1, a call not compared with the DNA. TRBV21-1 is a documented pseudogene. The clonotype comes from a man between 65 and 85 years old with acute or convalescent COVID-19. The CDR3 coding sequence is TGTGCCAGCAGCAAATGGGACATCCGTAGCACTGAAGCTTTCTTT. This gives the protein CASSKWDIRSTEAFF.